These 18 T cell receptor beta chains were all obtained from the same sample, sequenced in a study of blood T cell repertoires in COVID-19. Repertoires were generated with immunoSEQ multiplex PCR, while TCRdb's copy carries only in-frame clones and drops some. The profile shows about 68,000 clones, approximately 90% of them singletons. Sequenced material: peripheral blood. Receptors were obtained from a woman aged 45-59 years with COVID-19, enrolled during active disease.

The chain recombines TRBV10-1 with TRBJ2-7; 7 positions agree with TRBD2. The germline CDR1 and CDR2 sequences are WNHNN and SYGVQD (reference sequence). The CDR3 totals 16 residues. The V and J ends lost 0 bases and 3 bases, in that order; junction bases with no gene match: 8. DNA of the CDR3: TGCGCCAGCAGTGAGTCGATTCTTAGCGGGTTCTACGAGCAGTACTTC. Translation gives CASSESILSGFYEQYF.

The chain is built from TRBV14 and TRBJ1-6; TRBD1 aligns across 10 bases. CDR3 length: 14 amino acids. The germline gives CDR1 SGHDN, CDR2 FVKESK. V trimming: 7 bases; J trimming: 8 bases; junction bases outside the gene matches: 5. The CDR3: CASNRDRGYSPLHF. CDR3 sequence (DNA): TGTGCCAGCAACCGGGACAGGGGATATTCACCCCTCCACTTT.

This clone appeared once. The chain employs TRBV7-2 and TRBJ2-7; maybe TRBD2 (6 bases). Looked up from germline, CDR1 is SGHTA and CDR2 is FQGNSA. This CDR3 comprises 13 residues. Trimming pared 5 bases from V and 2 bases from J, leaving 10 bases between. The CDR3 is CASSNTGAYEQYF. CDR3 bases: TGTGCCAGCAGCAACACGGGAGCCTACGAGCAGTACTTC. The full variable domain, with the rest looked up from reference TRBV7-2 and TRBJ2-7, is GAGVSQSPSNKVTEKGKDVELRCDPISGHTALYWYRQSLGQGLEFLIYFQGNSAPDKSGLPSDRFSAERTGGSVSTLTIQRTQQEDSAVYLCASSNTGAYEQYFGPGTRLTVT.

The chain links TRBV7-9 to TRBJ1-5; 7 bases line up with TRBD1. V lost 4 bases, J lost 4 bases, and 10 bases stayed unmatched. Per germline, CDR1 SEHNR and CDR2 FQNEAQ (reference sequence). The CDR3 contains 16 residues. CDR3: CASSSGGGRDNQPQHF. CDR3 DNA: TGTGCCAGCAGCTCCGGAGGGGGCAGGGATAATCAGCCCCAGCATTTT.

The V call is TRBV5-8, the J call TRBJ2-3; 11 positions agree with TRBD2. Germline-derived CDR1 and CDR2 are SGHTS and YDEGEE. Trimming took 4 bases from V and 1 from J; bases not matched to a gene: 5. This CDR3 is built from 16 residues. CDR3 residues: CASSRGTSGRTDTQYF. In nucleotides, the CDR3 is TGTGCCAGCAGCCGCGGGACTAGCGGACGCACAGATACGCAGTATTTT.

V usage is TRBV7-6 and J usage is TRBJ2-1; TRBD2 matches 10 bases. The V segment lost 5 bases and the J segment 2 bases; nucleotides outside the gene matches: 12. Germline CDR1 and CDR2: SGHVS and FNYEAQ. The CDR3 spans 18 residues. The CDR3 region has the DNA TGTGCCAGCAGCGGCCCCCTAGCAGCGGGAGGGACCTACAATGAGCAGTTCTTC. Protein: CASSGPLAAGGTYNEQFF.

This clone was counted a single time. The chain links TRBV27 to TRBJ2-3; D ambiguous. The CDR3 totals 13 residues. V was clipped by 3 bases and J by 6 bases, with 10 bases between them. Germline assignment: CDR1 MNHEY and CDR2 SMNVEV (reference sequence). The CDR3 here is CASSFSSRDTQYF. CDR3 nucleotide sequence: TGTGCCAGCAGTTTCAGTAGCCGGGATACGCAGTATTTT.

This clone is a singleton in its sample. CDR3 sequence (DNA): TGTGCCAGCAGCCCCCTCGGACTTTTTCGGGAAGAGACCCAGTACTTC. Its protein product is CASSPLGLFREETQYF. The genes are TRBV14 and TRBJ2-5, with D tentatively TRBD2 (5 bases). Germline V gene lookup returns CDR1 SGHDN and CDR2 FVKESK. V lost 4 bases and J lost 3, with 18 bases in between. This CDR3 is built from 16 residues.

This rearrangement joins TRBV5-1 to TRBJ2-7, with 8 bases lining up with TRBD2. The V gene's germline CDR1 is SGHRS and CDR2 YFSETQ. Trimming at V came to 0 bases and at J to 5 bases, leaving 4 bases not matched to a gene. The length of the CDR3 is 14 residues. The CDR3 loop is CASSLGTSGHEQYF. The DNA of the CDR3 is TGCGCCAGCAGCTTGGGAACTAGCGGACACGAGCAGTACTTC.

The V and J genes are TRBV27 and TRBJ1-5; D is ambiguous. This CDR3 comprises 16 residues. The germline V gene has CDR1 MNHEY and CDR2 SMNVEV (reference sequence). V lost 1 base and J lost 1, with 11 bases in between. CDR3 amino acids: CASSLFSGKSNQPQHF. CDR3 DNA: TGTGCCAGCAGTTTATTTTCGGGGAAAAGCAATCAGCCCCAGCATTTT.

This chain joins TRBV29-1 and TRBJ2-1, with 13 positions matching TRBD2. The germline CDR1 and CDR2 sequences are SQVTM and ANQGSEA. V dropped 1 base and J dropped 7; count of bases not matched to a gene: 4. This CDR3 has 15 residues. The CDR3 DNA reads TGCAGCGTTGAAGGCAGACTAGCGGGAGGAAATGAGCAGTTCTTC. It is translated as CSVEGRLAGGNEQFF.

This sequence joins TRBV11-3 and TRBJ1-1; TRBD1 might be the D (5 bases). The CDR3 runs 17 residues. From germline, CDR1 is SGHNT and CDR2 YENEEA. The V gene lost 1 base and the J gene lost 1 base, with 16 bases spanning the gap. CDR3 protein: CASSLGLMRGSNTEAFF. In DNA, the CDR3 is TGTGCCAGCAGCTTAGGTTTGATGCGGGGGTCGAACACTGAAGCTTTCTTT.

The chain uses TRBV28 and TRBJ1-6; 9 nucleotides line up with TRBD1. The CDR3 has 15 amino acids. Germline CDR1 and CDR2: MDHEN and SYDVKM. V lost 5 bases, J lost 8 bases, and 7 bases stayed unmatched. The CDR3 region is CASSEGQGLYSPLHF. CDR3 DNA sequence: TGTGCCAGCAGTGAAGGACAGGGGCTTTATTCACCCCTCCACTTT. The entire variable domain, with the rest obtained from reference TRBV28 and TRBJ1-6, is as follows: DVKVTQSSRYLVKRTGEKVFLECVQDMDHENMFWYRQDPGLGLRLIYFSYDVKMKEKGDIPEGYSVSREKKERFSLILESASTNQTSMYLCASSEGQGLYSPLHFGNGTRLTVT.

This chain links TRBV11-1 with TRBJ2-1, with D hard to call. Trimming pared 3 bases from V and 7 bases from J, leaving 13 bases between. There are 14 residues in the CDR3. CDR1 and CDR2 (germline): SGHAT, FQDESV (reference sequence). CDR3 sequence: CASSFDPIRNEQFF. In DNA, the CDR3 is TGTGCCAGCAGCTTTGACCCCATCAGGAATGAGCAGTTCTTC.

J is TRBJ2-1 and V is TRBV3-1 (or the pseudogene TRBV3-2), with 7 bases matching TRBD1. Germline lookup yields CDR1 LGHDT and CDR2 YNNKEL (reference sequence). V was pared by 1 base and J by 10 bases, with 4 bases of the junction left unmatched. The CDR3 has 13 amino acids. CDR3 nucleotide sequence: TGTGCCAGCAGCCAAGTTGGACAGGCCGAGCAGTTCTTC. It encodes CASSQVGQAEQFF.

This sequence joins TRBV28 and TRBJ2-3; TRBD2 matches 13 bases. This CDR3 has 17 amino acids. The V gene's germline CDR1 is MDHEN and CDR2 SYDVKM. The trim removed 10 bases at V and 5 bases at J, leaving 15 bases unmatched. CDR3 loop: CATLWTSGSLGGDTQYF. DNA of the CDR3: TGTGCCACTCTCTGGACTAGCGGGAGCCTTGGGGGAGATACGCAGTATTTT.

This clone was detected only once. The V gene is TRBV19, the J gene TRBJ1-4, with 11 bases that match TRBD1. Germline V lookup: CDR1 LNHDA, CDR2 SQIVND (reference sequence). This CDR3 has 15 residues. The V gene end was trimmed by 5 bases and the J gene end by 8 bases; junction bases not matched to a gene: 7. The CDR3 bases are TGTGCCAGTAGTCCCTGGACAGGGGGCGCAGAAAAACTGTTTTTT. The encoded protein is CASSPWTGGAEKLFF.

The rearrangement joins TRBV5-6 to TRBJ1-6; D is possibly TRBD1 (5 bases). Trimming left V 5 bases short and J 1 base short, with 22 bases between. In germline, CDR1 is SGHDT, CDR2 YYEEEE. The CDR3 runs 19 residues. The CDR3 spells CASRARLGGKTSYNSPLHF. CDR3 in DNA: TGTGCCAGCAGGGCTCGATTGGGGGGGAAGACGTCCTATAATTCACCCCTCCACTTT.